These 30 T cell receptor beta chains were sequenced from one sample in a study of identical twins. TCRdb analysed the 5' RACE reads with MiXCR anew, one entry per CDR3 protein. The data show 450,000 to 650,000 distinct CDR3 sequences, 13% to 15% seen once. The data also belong to a second study, concerning yellow fever vaccine responses in identical twins.

Material: CD4+ T cells sorted from blood. These receptors were collected from a woman between 18 and 29 years old in good health.

This clonotype was seen a few times. The V call is TRBV14, the J call TRBJ2-5, with D perhaps TRBD2 (6 bases). V shed 0 bases and J shed 5 bases, with 16 bases lying between them. Germline loops: CDR1 SGHDN, CDR2 FVKESK. There are 16 residues in the CDR3. CDR3: CASSQERRWRAETQYF. Here the CDR3 DNA reads TGTGCCAGCAGCCAAGAGAGGCGGTGGAGGGCGGAGACCCAGTACTTC.

This clonotype showed up many times. The V and J genes are TRBV5-1 and TRBJ2-3; 9 bases map to TRBD2. The CDR3 is 16 residues long. Germline-derived CDR1 and CDR2 are SGHRS and YFSETQ. V trimming: 1 base; J trimming: 3 bases; junction bases outside the gene matches: 6. Written as DNA, the CDR3 is TGCGCCAGCAGCTTGTGGGGGACTAGCAAGACAGATACGCAGTATTTT. It translates to CASSLWGTSKTDTQYF.

The chain carries TRBV4-1 and TRBJ2-7, with D tentatively TRBD1 or TRBD2 (5 bases each). CDR1 and CDR2 from the germline V gene are MGHRA and YSYEKL. This CDR3 has 16 residues. V was shortened by 4 bases and J by 0 bases, with 16 bases between the two germline ends. In DNA form, the CDR3 reads TGCGCCAGCAGCCGAAGAGTTCGGGACGGCTCCTACGAGCAGTACTTC. It codes for CASSRRVRDGSYEQYF.

The rearrangement uses TRBV20-1 and TRBJ2-2, with 8 positions matching TRBD2. Trimming removed 5 bases from V and 2 bases from J; junction bases left unmatched: 4. The CDR3 extends over 14 amino acids. The germline CDR1 and CDR2 sequences are DFQATT and SNEGSKA (reference sequence). The CDR3 region is CSAARTSNTGELFF. CDR3 sequence (DNA): TGCAGTGCTGCCAGGACTAGCAACACCGGGGAGCTGTTTTTT.

This clonotype has more than one count but fewer than ten. The chain employs TRBV10-3 and TRBJ2-3; either TRBD1 or TRBD2 may fit D (5 bases each). The CDR3 sequence is 15 residues long. V was shortened by 6 bases and J by 4 bases, with 17 bases between the two germline ends. Germline V CDR1 and CDR2: ENHRY, SYGVKD. The CDR3 sequence is CAISIRDPVADTQYF. Written as DNA, the CDR3 is TGTGCCATCAGCATTCGGGACCCGGTCGCAGATACGCAGTATTTT.

A few counts support this clonotype. The genes are TRBV29-1 and TRBJ2-1; D may be TRBD2 (5 bases). The V and J ends lost 8 bases and 8 bases respectively, with 16 bases between them. This CDR3 has 12 amino acids. Germline loops: CDR1 SQVTM, CDR2 ANQGSEA. This CDR3 is CSTTLEVDEQFF. CDR3 nucleotides: TGCAGCACTACCCTGGAGGTCGATGAGCAGTTCTTC.

This clonotype was counted between two and nine times. The chain links TRBV11-2 to TRBJ1-3; weak D call: TRBD1 (5 bases). Germline V gives CDR1 SGHAT, CDR2 FQNNGV. V lost 5 bases, J lost 0 bases, and 11 bases lay in between. The CDR3 totals 15 residues. For the CDR3, the DNA is TGTGCCAGCAGCCCCGGGGGTGTCTCTGGAAACACCATATATTTT. Translation gives CASSPGGVSGNTIYF.

This clonotype appeared many times. The chain carries TRBV10-3 and TRBJ2-3; 7 nucleotides align to TRBD1. The CDR3 loop spans 15 amino acids. V lost 7 bases, J lost 5 bases, and 12 bases stayed unmatched. The germline CDR1 and CDR2 sequences are ENHRY and SYGVKD. The CDR3 DNA reads as TGTGCCATCACCCGGGAAGGGGGCCGTGGAGATACGCAGTATTTT. This codes for CAITREGGRGDTQYF.

This clonotype was seen a few times. This chain links TRBV12-3 or TRBV12-4 with TRBJ2-2; no reliable D call. The CDR3 runs to 13 residues. V was pared by 8 bases and J by 0 bases, with 7 bases between. The CDR3 protein is CASLSTNTGELFF. The CDR3 DNA sequence: TGTGCCAGCCTGTCCACGAACACCGGGGAGCTGTTTTTT.

This clonotype was recorded many times. The chain uses TRBV29-1 and TRBJ2-7; D may be TRBD2 (5 bases). The CDR3 has 13 amino acids. Germline loops: CDR1 SQVTM, CDR2 ANQGSEA. The V and J ends lost 6 bases and 6 bases respectively, with 18 bases between them. This CDR3 reads CSVSGRGVGEQYF. CDR3 sequence (DNA): TGCAGCGTAAGCGGTCGTGGGGTGGGCGAGCAGTACTTC.

This clonotype was observed a few times. The rearrangement uses TRBV4-1 and TRBJ2-1; 10 nucleotides agree with TRBD1. The germline V gene has CDR1 MGHRA and CDR2 YSYEKL. CDR3 length: 19 amino acids. Unmatched junction bases numbered 8, after V lost 0 bases and J lost 0 bases. CDR3 residues: CASSQERQGAFSSYNEQFF. The CDR3 nucleotides are TGCGCCAGCAGCCAAGAGAGACAGGGGGCATTCAGCTCCTACAATGAGCAGTTCTTC.

This chain joins TRBV2 and TRBJ2-7; 9 nucleotides match TRBD1. Germline CDR1 is SNHLY and CDR2 is FYNNEI. Germline trimming cut 4 bases from V and 2 bases from J; bases unmatched to any gene: 9. The CDR3 loop spans 16 amino acids. The CDR3 bases are TGTGCCAGCAGTGGATTCTCCGGGACAGGGACCTACGAGCAGTACTTC. This encodes CASSGFSGTGTYEQYF.

The chain couples TRBV20-1 to TRBJ1-5; a possible D gene is TRBD1 (6 bases). Germline V CDR1 and CDR2: DFQATT, SNEGSKA (reference sequence). Trimming pared 6 bases from V and 5 bases from J, leaving 17 bases between. CDR3 length: 14 amino acids. CDR3: CSARGGGTHQPQHF. The CDR3 DNA reads TGCAGTGCCAGGGGTGGGGGAACTCATCAGCCCCAGCATTTT.

The V and J genes are TRBV20-1 and TRBJ1-2; 9 nucleotides match TRBD1. The J segment lost 3 bases and the V segment lost 3 bases, leaving 5 bases of the junction unmatched. Germline V CDR1 and CDR2: DFQATT, SNEGSKA (reference sequence). The CDR3 runs 14 residues. The CDR3 reads CSARGQGGDYGYTF. For the CDR3, the DNA is TGCAGTGCTAGGGGACAGGGAGGAGACTATGGCTACACCTTC.

The chain combines TRBV5-1 with TRBJ2-1, with D perhaps TRBD1 (6 bases). V lost 2 bases and J lost 8, with 17 bases in between. Germline V gives CDR1 SGHRS, CDR2 YFSETQ. The CDR3 contains 15 residues. CDR3 coding DNA: TGCGCCAGCAGCTTAACGACAGGAAGGGGAGATGAGCAGTTCTTC. Protein sequence: CASSLTTGRGDEQFF.

A few counts support this clonotype. For the CDR3, the DNA is TGCAGTGCAAAGGGGCAGGGAATGAACATTCAGTACTTC. It specifies CSAKGQGMNIQYF. This sequence joins TRBV20-1 and TRBJ2-4; weak D call: TRBD1 (5 bases). The germline gives CDR1 DFQATT, CDR2 SNEGSKA (reference sequence). The CDR3 sequence is 13 residues long. Trimming cost V 6 bases and J 7 bases, with 16 bases left between them.

This clonotype was observed a handful of times. The chain uses TRBV2 and TRBJ1-4; D gene unclear. This CDR3 has 13 amino acids. The V and J ends lost 3 bases and 7 bases respectively, with 9 bases between them. Germline V lookup: CDR1 SNHLY, CDR2 FYNNEI. CDR3 DNA: TGTGCCAGCAGTGAGAAGGGAGGTGAAAAACTGTTTTTT. It codes for CASSEKGGEKLFF.

This clonotype was counted between two and nine times. The genes are TRBV5-1 and TRBJ2-7; 10 nucleotides align to TRBD2. There are 18 residues in the CDR3. Germline V gene sequence: CDR1 SGHRS, CDR2 YFSETQ. Trimming took 3 bases from V and 0 from J; bases not matched to a gene: 12. The CDR3 DNA is TGCGCCAGCAGCTCATGGGTCACAACTAGCGGGAACTCCTACGAGCAGTACTTC. Its translation: CASSSWVTTSGNSYEQYF.

V and J are TRBV11-2 and TRBJ2-7, with D hard to call. The V gene's germline CDR1 is SGHAT and CDR2 FQNNGV. CDR3 length: 14 residues. DNA for the CDR3: TGTGCCAGCAGCTTAGAAGTAGGAGCCACGGCACCAAGCGTC. The encoded protein is CASSLEVGATAPSV.

The V call is TRBV7-6, the J call TRBJ2-7; tentatively, D is TRBD1 or TRBD2 (5 bases each). Germline CDR1 reads SGHVS; CDR2 reads FNYEAQ. The CDR3 has 15 residues. V lost 1 base to trimming and J lost 0 bases, with 10 bases between them. CDR3 region: CASSLGGAYSYEQYF. The CDR3 region has the DNA TGTGCCAGCAGCTTAGGAGGGGCTTACTCCTACGAGCAGTACTTC.

This clonotype has ten or more counts. The V gene is TRBV12-3 or TRBV12-4, the J gene TRBJ1-5, with 9 positions matching TRBD1. The CDR3 sequence is 16 residues long. Unmatched junction bases numbered 7, after V lost 5 bases and J lost 2 bases. In DNA, the CDR3 is TGTGCCAGCAGTCCCCGGGACAGGGTGGGCAATCAGCCCCAGCATTTT. Protein sequence: CASSPRDRVGNQPQHF.

CDR3 loop: CASSSVGFTQFF. The CDR3, as DNA: TGTGCCAGCAGCTCCGTAGGGTTCACGCAGTTCTTC. The J gene is TRBJ2-1, the V gene TRBV7-6; no firm D call. With 4 bases removed from V and 12 bases from J, the gap between germline ends came to 13 bases. This CDR3 has 12 residues. Looked up from germline, CDR1 is SGHVS and CDR2 is FNYEAQ. Full variable domain (rest looked up from reference TRBV7-6 and TRBJ2-1): GAGVSQSPRYKVTKRGQDVALRCDPISGHVSLYWYRQALGQGPEFLTYFNYEAQQDKSGLPNDRFSAERPEGSISTLTIQRTEQRDSAMYRCASSSVGFTQFFGPGTRLTVL.

V is TRBV25-1 and J is TRBJ2-5; D is unclear. V lost 1 base to trimming and J lost 1 base, with 1 base between them. Germline CDR1 is MGHDK and CDR2 is SYGVNS. The CDR3 length is 12 residues. This CDR3 is CASSEFQETQYF. The CDR3 coding sequence is TGTGCCAGCAGTGAATTCCAAGAGACCCAGTACTTC.

This clonotype has a handful of counts. The V gene is TRBV7-2, the J gene TRBJ2-7, with TRBD1 matching over 7 bases. CDR3 length: 15 residues. CDR1 and CDR2 from the germline V gene are SGHTA and FQGNSA. After removal of 4 bases from V and 2 bases from J, the junction contained 8 bases not matched to a gene. The CDR3 loop is CASSYQQGSPYEQYF. The CDR3 DNA reads as TGTGCCAGCAGCTACCAACAGGGGTCCCCCTACGAGCAGTACTTC.

This chain connects TRBV14 to TRBJ2-5; 8 positions agree with TRBD2. The germline V gene has CDR1 SGHDN and CDR2 FVKESK. This CDR3 contains 14 residues. J lost 3 bases, V lost 1 base, and 1 base had no gene match. CDR3 coding DNA: TGTGCCAGCAGCCAAGGGGGACTAGAAGAGACCCAGTACTTC. Translating gives CASSQGGLEETQYF.

This clonotype was counted only a few times. The V call is TRBV7-9, the J call TRBJ2-1, with 9 nucleotides matching TRBD1. J lost 8 bases, V lost 1 base, and 3 bases had no gene match. This CDR3 contains 14 residues. Germline V gene data show CDR1 as SEHNR and CDR2 as FQNEAQ (reference sequence). The DNA of the CDR3 is TGTGCCAGCAGCTTAGTAGGACAGGGGTATGAGCAGTTCTTC. Amino acid sequence: CASSLVGQGYEQFF.

The rearrangement uses TRBV20-1 and TRBJ1-1; possibly TRBD1 for D (6 bases). The V end lost 4 bases, the J end lost 0 bases, and 9 bases lay between the germline ends. CDR1 and CDR2 (germline): DFQATT, SNEGSKA (reference sequence). The CDR3 is made up of 13 amino acids. The CDR3 spells CSATGTLNTEAFF. The CDR3 DNA reads TGCAGTGCTACCGGGACATTGAACACTGAAGCTTTCTTT.

This clonotype appeared many times. The chain links TRBV5-1 to TRBJ2-7; possible D gene TRBD1, 6 bases. The V end was cut by 3 bases, the J end by 3 bases, with 13 bases between. The length of the CDR3 is 14 residues. Looked up from germline, CDR1 is SGHRS and CDR2 is YFSETQ. The CDR3 coding sequence is TGCGCCAGCAGCTCTTACACAGGGCACTACGAGCAGTACTTC. Translating gives CASSSYTGHYEQYF.

This clonotype was counted between two and nine times. This sequence joins TRBV20-1 and TRBJ2-1, with D possibly being TRBD1 or TRBD2 (5 bases each). Germline loops: CDR1 DFQATT, CDR2 SNEGSKA (reference sequence). Trimming left V 5 bases short and J 0 bases short, with 11 bases between. The CDR3 totals 14 residues. The CDR3 coding sequence is TGCAGTGCTCCCCCAGGGAGCTCCTACAATGAGCAGTTCTTC. Translation gives CSAPPGSSYNEQFF.

In its sample, this clonotype was seen a few times. The chain combines TRBV28 with TRBJ2-7, with D uncertain. This CDR3 contains 11 residues. V was pared by 1 base and J by 6 bases, with 4 bases between. CDR1 MDHEN and CDR2 SYDVKM come from the germline V gene. The CDR3 here is CASSLYAEQYF. The CDR3 DNA follows: TGTGCCAGCAGTTTATATGCCGAGCAGTACTTC.